A selection of T cell receptor beta chains follows, all from one sample in a study of blood T cell repertoires in COVID-19. The data were produced by immunoSEQ multiplex PCR, yet TCRdb's version contains in-frame clones alone and is incomplete. Counted here are 250,000 to 350,000 clones, 86% occurring once; the ten biggest clones make up about 3%. The specimen sequenced was peripheral blood. These receptor sequences come from a woman in her 30s with active or convalescent COVID-19. CDR3s include the opening cysteine and the closing phenylalanine or tryptophan. Fields, in order: V gene, J gene, D gene, clone size, CDR3 DNA, CDR3 protein. D genes are given only for firm matches. Expanded clones are given a class, and other clones once, few, many or no size at all.

TRBV9	TRBJ2-3	TRBD2	-	TGTGCCAGCAGCGCCCCCGGGACTAGCGGACTAAGCACAGATACGCAGTATTTT	CASSAPGTSGLSTDTQYF
TRBV5-5	TRBJ1-2	TRBD1	-	TGTGCCAGCAGCCGGGACAGGGATGGCTACACCTTC	CASSRDRDGYTF
TRBV4-3	TRBJ2-2	-	once	TGCGCCAGCAGCCAAGACGGACCCGGGGCGAACACCGGGGAGCTGTTTTTT	CASSQDGPGANTGELFF
TRBV10-3	TRBJ1-1	-	-	TGTGCCATCAGTGAGGTGACGGGAGGGGACACTGAAGCTTTCTTT	CAISEVTGGDTEAFF
TRBV28	TRBJ1-1	-	-	TGTGCCAGCAGTGCAAGGGGCGGGGGGAACACTGAAGCTTTCTTT	CASSARGGGNTEAFF
TRBV6-5	TRBJ2-2	-	-	TGTGCCAGCAGTTACTCCACAGGGACCGGGGAGCTGTTTTTT	CASSYSTGTGELFF
TRBV4-3	TRBJ2-3	-	-	TGCGCCAGCAGCCAAGGGGCCGGTACGCAGTATTTT	CASSQGAGTQYF
TRBV19	TRBJ2-1	TRBD1	-	TGTGCCAGTAGTAGCAAGGGGGCAGGAATGTATGAGCAGTTCTTC	CASSSKGAGMYEQFF
TRBV5-8	TRBJ2-5	-	-	TGTGCCAGCAGCCTCGGGGGAGGCCAAGAGACCCAGTACTTC	CASSLGGGQETQYF
TRBV6-2/TRBV6-3	TRBJ2-2	-	-	TGTGCCAGCAGTTACTATATCACCGGGGAGCTGTTTTTT	CASSYYITGELFF
TRBV5-1	TRBJ2-7	TRBD1	few	TGCGCCAGCAGCTCGGGGACAGCCTACGAGCAGTACTTC	CASSSGTAYEQYF
TRBV11-2	TRBJ1-4	-	-	TGTGCCAGCAGCTTAAACAGGGTGGATGAAAAACTGTTTTTT	CASSLNRVDEKLFF
TRBV10-3	TRBJ2-1	TRBD2	few	TGTGCCTCTAGCGGGGAAAACAATGAGCAGTTCTTC	CASSGENNEQFF
TRBV13	TRBJ1-2	-	-	TGTGCCAGCAGCCGCAACGGGGGGGTTAATGGCTACACCTTC	CASSRNGGVNGYTF
TRBV28	TRBJ1-5	TRBD1	-	TGTGCCAGCAGCCCAGGGGGCGGAGGGCAGCCCCAGCATTTT	CASSPGGGGQPQHF
TRBV7-2	TRBJ1-2	-	-	TGTGCCAGCAGCTTAGACCCCGCGACAGTATCCTATGGCTACACCTTC	CASSLDPATVSYGYTF
TRBV6-2/TRBV6-3	TRBJ2-3	TRBD2	-	TGTGCCAGCAGCCCAGCGGGGGTGTTCACAGATACGCAGTATTTT	CASSPAGVFTDTQYF
TRBV28	TRBJ1-2	TRBD1	-	TGTGCCAGCGGACAGGGGAACTATGGCTACACCTTC	CASGQGNYGYTF
TRBV10-3	TRBJ2-1	TRBD2	-	TGTGCCATCAGTGAGTCCCTAGCGGGGGGCCGGAGCTCCTACAATGAGCAGTTCTTC	CAISESLAGGRSSYNEQFF
TRBV15	TRBJ2-2	-	-	TGTGCCACCAGCCTGGCCGGGATAACCGGGGAGCTGTTTTTT	CATSLAGITGELFF
TRBV5-4	TRBJ2-1	-	-	TGTGCCAGCAGCTTCGGGACTTTCCTCTACAATGAGCAGTTCTTC	CASSFGTFLYNEQFF
TRBV27	TRBJ2-5	-	-	TGTGCCAGCAGTTTCAGGGGGGATGAGACCCAGTACTTC	CASSFRGDETQYF
TRBV5-3	TRBJ1-3	TRBD1	-	TGTGCCAGAAGCCCTATTAAGACAGGGGCTAATGGAAACACCATATATTTT	CARSPIKTGANGNTIYF
TRBV5-6	TRBJ2-5	-	-	TGTGCCAGCAGCCTCGGGGGATCTGAGACCCAGTACTTC	CASSLGGSETQYF